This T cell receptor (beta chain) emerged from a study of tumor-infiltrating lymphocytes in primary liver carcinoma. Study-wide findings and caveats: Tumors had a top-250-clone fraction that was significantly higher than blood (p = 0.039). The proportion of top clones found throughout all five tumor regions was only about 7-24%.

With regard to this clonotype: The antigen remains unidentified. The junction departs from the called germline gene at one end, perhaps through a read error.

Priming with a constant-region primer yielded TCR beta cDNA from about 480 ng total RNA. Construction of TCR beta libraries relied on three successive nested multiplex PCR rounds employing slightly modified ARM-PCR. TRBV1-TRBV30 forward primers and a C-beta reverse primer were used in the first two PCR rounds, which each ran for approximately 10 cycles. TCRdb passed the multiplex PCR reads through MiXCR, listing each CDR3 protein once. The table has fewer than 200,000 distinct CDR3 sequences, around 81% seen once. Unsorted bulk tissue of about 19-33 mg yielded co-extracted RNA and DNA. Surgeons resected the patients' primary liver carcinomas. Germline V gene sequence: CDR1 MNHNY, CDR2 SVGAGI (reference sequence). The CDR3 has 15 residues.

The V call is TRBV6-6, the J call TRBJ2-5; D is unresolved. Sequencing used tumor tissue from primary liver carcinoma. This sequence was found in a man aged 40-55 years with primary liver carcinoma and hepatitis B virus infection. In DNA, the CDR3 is TGTGCCAGCAGTTACTCGGGGATAGTCAAAGAGACCCAGCACTTC. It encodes CASSYSGIVKETQHF.